The clone carrying this T cell receptor beta chain was counted at least ten times. Its antigen remains unidentified. TCR alpha and beta CDR3 regions were amplified from RNA using iRepertoire nested multiplex PCR. MiXCR, run by TCRdb on the multiplex PCR reads, gives a single entry per CDR3 protein. The sample contains approximately 190,000 distinct CDR3 sequences, about 32% of which appear only once. These data are taken from a study of glioma-infiltrating T cells. General study results and limits: CDR3 overlap between tissue and blood was very small. Non-neoplastic patients had below-expected tissue-blood divergence, while all gliomas exceeded expectation.

V lost 2 bases to trimming and J lost 7 bases; unmatched junction nucleotides: 8. The germline gives CDR1 MNHEY, CDR2 SVGEGT. CDR3 length: 16 residues. The chain carries TRBV6-2 or TRBV6-3 and TRBJ2-1; 10 bases fit TRBD1. This sequence originates from a human donor with low-grade glioma or glioblastoma, undergoing nonglioma brain surgery, or in good health (not recorded which). The sequenced sample was glioma tissue, nonneoplastic brain tissue, or PBMCs (not recorded which). CDR3 residues: CASSYRGTGVGNEQFF. DNA of the CDR3: TGTGCCAGCAGTTACCGTGGGACAGGGGTCGGGAATGAGCAGTTCTTC.